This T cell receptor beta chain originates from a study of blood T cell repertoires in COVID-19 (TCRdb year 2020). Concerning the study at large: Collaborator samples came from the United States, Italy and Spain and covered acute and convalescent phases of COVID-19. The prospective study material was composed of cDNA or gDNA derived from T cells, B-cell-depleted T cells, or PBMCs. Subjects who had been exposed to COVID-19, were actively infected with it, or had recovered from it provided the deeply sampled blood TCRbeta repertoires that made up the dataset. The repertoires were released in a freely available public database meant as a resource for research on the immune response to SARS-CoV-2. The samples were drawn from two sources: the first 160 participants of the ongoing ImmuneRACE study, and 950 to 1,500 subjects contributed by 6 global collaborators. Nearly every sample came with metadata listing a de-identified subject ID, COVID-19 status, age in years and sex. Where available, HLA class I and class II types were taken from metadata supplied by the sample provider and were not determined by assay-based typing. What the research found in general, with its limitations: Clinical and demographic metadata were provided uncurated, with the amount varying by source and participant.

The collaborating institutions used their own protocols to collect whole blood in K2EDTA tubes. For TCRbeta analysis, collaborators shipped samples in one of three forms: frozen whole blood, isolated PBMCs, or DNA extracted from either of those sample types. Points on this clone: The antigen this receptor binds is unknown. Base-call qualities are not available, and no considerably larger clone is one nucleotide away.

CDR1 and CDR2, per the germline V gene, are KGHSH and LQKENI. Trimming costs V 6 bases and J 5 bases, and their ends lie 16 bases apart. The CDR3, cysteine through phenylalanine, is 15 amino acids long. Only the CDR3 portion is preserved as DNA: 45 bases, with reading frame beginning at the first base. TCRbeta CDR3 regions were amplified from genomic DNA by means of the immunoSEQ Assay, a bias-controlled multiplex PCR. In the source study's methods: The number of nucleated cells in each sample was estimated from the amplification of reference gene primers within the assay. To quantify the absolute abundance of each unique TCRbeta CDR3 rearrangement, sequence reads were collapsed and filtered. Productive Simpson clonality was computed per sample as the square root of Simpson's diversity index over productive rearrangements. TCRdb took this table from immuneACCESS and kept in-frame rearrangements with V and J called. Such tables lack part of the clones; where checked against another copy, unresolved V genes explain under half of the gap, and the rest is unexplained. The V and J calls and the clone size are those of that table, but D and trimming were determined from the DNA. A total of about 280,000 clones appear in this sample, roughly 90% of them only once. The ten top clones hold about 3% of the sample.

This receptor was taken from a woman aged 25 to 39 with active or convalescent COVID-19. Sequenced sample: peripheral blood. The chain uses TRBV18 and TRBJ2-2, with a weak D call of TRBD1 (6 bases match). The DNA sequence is TGTGCCAGCTCCCGCCTGGACAGTGGGACCGGGGAGCTGTTTTTT. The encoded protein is CASSRLDSGTGELFF.